Each of the 29 T cell receptor beta chains below was sequenced from the same sample in a study of response to subunit inactivated influenza vaccine. Each CDR3 protein gets one entry after TCRdb re-called the RT-PCR reads with MiXCR. Among 700,000 to 800,000 distinct CDR3 sequences listed, around 18% were seen once. The source was PBMCs from blood, collected about 5 days after vaccination. Every receptor here comes from a middle-aged man who received an inactivated influenza vaccine.

This clonotype was found a few times. The J gene is TRBJ2-5, the V gene TRBV28; perhaps TRBD2 as D (5 bases). CDR1 is MDHEN and CDR2 is SYDVKM in the germline V gene. CDR3 size: 14 residues. Trimming took off 8 bases at V and 2 bases at J, with 15 bases between the two ends. DNA of the CDR3: TGTGCCAGCTACCAAACCAGCGGACAAGAGACCCAGTACTTC. It encodes CASYQTSGQETQYF.

In its sample, this clonotype was seen a few times. The CDR3 sequence: CASSSRTYFYEQYF. CDR3 sequence (DNA): TGTGCCAGCAGCTCCCGGACCTATTTCTACGAGCAGTACTTC. V gene TRBV11-2 combines with J gene TRBJ2-7, with unresolved D. V was cut by 4 bases and J by 3 bases, with 13 bases left in between. The CDR3 sequence is 14 residues long. The germline V gene encodes CDR1 SGHAT and CDR2 FQNNGV. Full variable domain (remainder filled in from reference TRBV11-2 and TRBJ2-7): EAGVAQSPRYKIIEKRQSVAFWCNPISGHATLYWYQQILGQGPKLLIQFQNNGVVDDSQLPKDRFSAERLKGVDSTLKIQPAKLEDSAVYLCASSSRTYFYEQYFGPGTRLTVT.

The V and J genes are TRBV4-2 and TRBJ1-3; D possibly corresponds to TRBD1 (5 bases). Looked up from germline, CDR1 is LGHNA and CDR2 is YNFKEQ. Trimming cost V 4 bases and J 3 bases, with 10 bases left between them. This CDR3 has 14 residues. CDR3 sequence: CASSRGRDGNTIYF. The CDR3, as DNA: TGTGCCAGCAGCCGTGGCAGGGATGGAAACACCATATATTTT.

This clonotype was seen a few times. The J gene is TRBJ1-1, the V gene TRBV9; D uncertain. The CDR3 is 13 amino acids. Trimming removed 6 bases at V and 3 bases at J, with 12 bases between. Germline values: CDR1 SGDLS, CDR2 YYNGEE. The chain's CDR3 is CASNVLRDTEAFF. The CDR3, as DNA: TGTGCCAGCAACGTCTTGAGGGACACTGAAGCTTTCTTT. Combining the CDR3 with reference TRBV9 and TRBJ1-1 gives the whole variable domain DSGVTQTPKHLITATGQRVTLRCSPRSGDLSVYWYQQSLDQGLQFLIQYYNGEERAKGNILERFSAQQFPDLHSELNLSSLELGDSALYFCASNVLRDTEAFFGQGTRLTVV.

The V and J genes are TRBV12-3 or TRBV12-4 and TRBJ2-2, with 8 bases aligning to TRBD1. The V segment lost 7 bases and the J segment 6 bases; nucleotides outside the gene matches: 13. This CDR3 region has 16 residues. This CDR3 is CASNLEWTGPPGELFF. In DNA, the CDR3 is TGTGCCAGCAATTTGGAGTGGACAGGGCCCCCCGGGGAGCTGTTTTTT.

This chain links TRBV29-1 with TRBJ1-1; 9 nucleotides line up with TRBD1. Per germline, CDR1 SQVTM and CDR2 ANQGSEA. The length of the CDR3 is 14 residues. Germline trimming cut 6 bases from V and 2 bases from J; bases unmatched to any gene: 7. The CDR3 nucleotides are TGCAGCGTCCGGACAGGGGTGGGAAACACTGAAGCTTTCTTT. Amino acid sequence: CSVRTGVGNTEAFF.

The table lists this clonotype with a few counts. The rearrangement joins TRBV5-1 to TRBJ2-7, with no clear D. CDR3 length: 13 amino acids. V lost 6 bases and J lost 7, with 17 bases in between. Germline V gene data show CDR1 as SGHRS and CDR2 as YFSETQ. The DNA of the CDR3 is TGCGCCAGCACGACCCCCCCCTCCGGGGAGCAGTACTTC. Its protein is CASTTPPSGEQYF.

This clonotype was detected a few times. The V gene is TRBV20-1, the J gene TRBJ1-2, with 7 bases aligning to TRBD1. J gave up 7 bases and V 5 bases, and 19 bases lay outside the gene matches. Per germline, CDR1 DFQATT and CDR2 SNEGSKA (reference sequence). The CDR3 contains 16 residues. The CDR3: CSASVGERGLLFGYTF. In nucleotides, the CDR3 is TGCAGTGCTTCCGTCGGGGAGAGGGGGCTCTTATTTGGCTACACCTTC.

This clonotype was seen more than once but under ten times. CDR3 region: CSARVRSGANVLTF. The CDR3 coding sequence is TGCAGTGCCCGAGTCCGCTCTGGGGCCAACGTCCTGACTTTC. This chain uses TRBV20-1 with TRBJ2-6; no reliable D call. CDR1 is DFQATT and CDR2 is SNEGSKA in the germline V gene (reference sequence). The length of the CDR3 is 14 residues. V was cut by 6 bases and J by 0 bases, with 9 bases left in between.

This clonotype has just a few counts. The CDR3 here is CSARVGRSFGEQYF. The CDR3 DNA sequence: TGCAGTGCTAGGGTAGGGAGGTCTTTTGGCGAGCAGTACTTC. The chain has TRBV20-1 and TRBJ2-7, with TRBD2 as a possible D gene (6 bases). The CDR3 totals 14 residues. V was pared by 3 bases and J by 6 bases, with 18 bases between. CDR1 is DFQATT, CDR2 SNEGSKA, per germline (reference sequence).

This chain joins TRBV29-1 and TRBJ2-1; 11 nucleotides align to TRBD2. With V trimmed by 3 bases and J by 0 bases, 4 bases remained unmatched. Germline V gene data show CDR1 as SQVTM and CDR2 as ANQGSEA. The CDR3 sequence is 16 residues long. The DNA of the CDR3 is TGCAGCGTTGAGAGACTAGCGGGACCCTCCTACAATGAGCAGTTCTTC. It is translated as CSVERLAGPSYNEQFF.

This clonotype has a count of ten or more. V is TRBV12-3 or TRBV12-4 and J is TRBJ2-7; D is possibly TRBD1 (6 bases). Trimming left V 3 bases short and J 7 bases short, with 16 bases between. The CDR3 runs to 14 residues. The CDR3 bases are TGTGCCAGCAGTTTTATGGGACACCACTCAGAGCAGTACTTC. It codes for CASSFMGHHSEQYF.

This rearrangement joins TRBV28 to TRBJ2-1; 7 bases line up with TRBD2. The CDR3 covers 17 residues. CDR1 and CDR2 (germline): MDHEN, SYDVKM. The trim removed 3 bases at V and 2 bases at J, leaving 10 bases unmatched. CDR3: CASSFLAGEGTYNEQFF. DNA for the CDR3: TGTGCCAGCAGTTTTCTTGCGGGAGAAGGAACCTACAATGAGCAGTTCTTC.

The chain combines TRBV12-3 or TRBV12-4 with TRBJ1-1, with a tentative D call TRBD1 (5 bases). With 2 bases removed from V and 10 bases from J, the gap between germline ends came to 14 bases. The CDR3 runs to 13 residues. CDR3 sequence reads: CASSLRPTVRAFF. The CDR3 DNA is TGTGCCAGCAGTTTAAGGCCGACAGTCAGAGCTTTCTTT.

This clonotype was observed a handful of times. The chain recombines TRBV3-1 with TRBJ2-1; 9 bases map to TRBD1. Germline V gene data show CDR1 as LGHDT and CDR2 as YNNKEL (reference sequence). With 3 bases clipped from V and 8 bases from J, the junction kept 8 bases outside the gene matches. The CDR3 is 15 amino acids. For the CDR3, the DNA is TGTGCCAGCAGCCAGCCGGGACAGGGAGTACATGAGCAGTTCTTC. It yields the protein CASSQPGQGVHEQFF.

This chain uses TRBV5-1 with TRBJ2-1; TRBD2 is a possible D gene (6 bases). CDR3 length: 16 residues. V lost 4 bases, J lost 0 bases, and 14 bases lay in between. From germline, CDR1 is SGHRS and CDR2 YFSETQ. CDR3: CASSLYGGASYNEQFF. CDR3 in DNA: TGCGCCAGCAGCCTATATGGCGGGGCCTCCTACAATGAGCAGTTCTTC.

The chain employs TRBV12-3 or TRBV12-4 and TRBJ2-1, with 8 bases fitting TRBD2. This CDR3 spans 16 amino acids. V shed 6 bases, J shed 6 bases, and the junction held 13 bases outside the gene matches. The CDR3 DNA reads as TGTGCCAGCAGGGAAGGCGGGACTAGTGCTTTCAATGAGCAGTTCTTC. Amino acids: CASREGGTSAFNEQFF.

The chain carries TRBV7-2 and TRBJ1-1; a possible D gene is TRBD1 (5 bases). Per germline, CDR1 SGHTA and CDR2 FQGNSA. There are 14 residues in the CDR3. The germline V and J ends were trimmed by 4 bases and 11 bases, with 20 bases remaining between them. CDR3 bases: TGTGCCAGCAGCTCCGGGTTGGGGGGAGGCTCGGCTTTCTTT. This encodes CASSSGLGGGSAFF.

The chain recombines TRBV25-1 with TRBJ1-5, with no clear D. This CDR3 spans 14 amino acids. V lost 3 bases and J 3 bases, leaving 9 bases between the germline ends. Per the germline V gene, CDR1 is MGHDK and CDR2 is SYGVNS. The CDR3 protein is CASSDAGLNQPQHF. The CDR3 region has the DNA TGTGCCAGCAGTGACGCAGGACTCAATCAGCCCCAGCATTTT.

The chain joins TRBV6-5 to TRBJ2-5; D is possibly TRBD1 (6 bases). The CDR3 extends over 15 amino acids. The ends were cut back, 1 base at V and 1 base at J, with 10 bases in the middle. CDR1 and CDR2 from the germline V gene are MNHEY and SVGAGI. The DNA for the CDR3 is TGTGCCAGCAGTTACTTTACAGGGTCCCAAGAGACCCAGTACTTC. This encodes CASSYFTGSQETQYF.

This clonotype occurred a few times. The chain links TRBV6-5 to TRBJ2-2, with D unclear. CDR1 is MNHEY, CDR2 SVGAGI, per germline. CDR3 size: 16 residues. Trimming removed 0 bases at V and 4 bases at J, with 12 bases between. DNA of the CDR3: TGTGCCAGCAGTTACTCGTATAGGGTTTCCACCGGGGAGCTGTTTTTT. It encodes CASSYSYRVSTGELFF.

This clonotype was seen a few times. V gene TRBV10-2 combines with J gene TRBJ2-1; 10 bases are shared with TRBD2. Germline lookup yields CDR1 WSHSY and CDR2 SAAADI. Trimming cost V 7 bases and J 4 bases; bases outside gene matches: 16. This CDR3 contains 18 residues. CDR3 DNA: TGCGCCAGCAACCCCTCCCATAGCGGGAGGTCCCCTTACAATGAGCAGTTCTTC. It encodes CASNPSHSGRSPYNEQFF.

V usage is TRBV20-1 and J usage is TRBJ2-1, with 8 nucleotides matching TRBD2. Germline CDR1 is DFQATT and CDR2 is SNEGSKA (reference sequence). This CDR3 has 13 amino acids. J lost 5 bases, V lost 6 bases, and 6 bases had no gene match. CDR3 bases: TGCAGTGCCCTACTAGCGGCGGACAATGAGCAGTTCTTC. Its protein product is CSALLAADNEQFF.

This clonotype was seen ten or more times. This sequence joins TRBV20-1 and TRBJ2-5; 7 bases fit TRBD2. Germline V gives CDR1 DFQATT, CDR2 SNEGSKA (reference sequence). Trimming removed 4 bases from V and 1 base from J; junction bases left unmatched: 3. This CDR3 is 13 amino acids long. The CDR3 reads CSATLAAQETQYF. CDR3 DNA: TGCAGTGCTACCCTAGCGGCCCAAGAGACCCAGTACTTC.

The chain joins TRBV9 to TRBJ1-3; D gene unclear. Germline V gene sequence: CDR1 SGDLS, CDR2 YYNGEE. The CDR3 totals 15 residues. The ends were cut back, 4 bases at V and 4 bases at J, with 15 bases in the middle. CDR3 region: CASSPVGRLGNTIYF. CDR3 bases: TGTGCCAGCAGCCCCGTAGGGAGGCTCGGAAACACCATATATTTT.

This clonotype was detected a few times. The V and J genes are TRBV28 and TRBJ1-5, with D uncertain. The CDR3 is made up of 15 amino acids. V was trimmed by 6 bases and J by 0 bases, leaving 12 bases between them. Germline-derived CDR1 and CDR2 are MDHEN and SYDVKM. As DNA, the CDR3 is TGTGCCAGCAGCCCTACAGACCGTAGCAATCAGCCCCAGCATTTT. Translation gives CASSPTDRSNQPQHF.

This clonotype turned up a few times. This chain joins TRBV6-2 or TRBV6-3 and TRBJ2-2; D not certain. There are 14 residues in the CDR3. V lost 2 bases, J lost 4 bases, and 8 bases lay in between. Germline CDR1 and CDR2: MNHEY and SVGEGT. The CDR3 spells CASSYGVATGELFF. Here the CDR3 DNA reads TGTGCCAGCAGTTACGGAGTAGCCACCGGGGAGCTGTTTTTT.

This clonotype has at least ten counts. This chain links TRBV27 with TRBJ2-1, with TRBD2 identical over 11 bases. Trimming removed 0 bases from V and 0 bases from J; junction bases left unmatched: 10. This CDR3 contains 20 residues. Per germline, CDR1 MNHEY and CDR2 SMNVEV (reference sequence). The CDR3 protein is CASSLSSLAGGLSSYNEQFF. The CDR3 DNA reads as TGTGCCAGCAGTTTATCGTCGCTAGCGGGGGGCCTCAGCTCCTACAATGAGCAGTTCTTC.

This clonotype was seen only a few times. This chain links TRBV9 with TRBJ2-1, with D unclear. The CDR3 length is 15 residues. The germline CDR1 and CDR2 sequences are SGDLS and YYNGEE. The V end lost 0 bases, the J end lost 0 bases, and 7 bases lay between the germline ends. CDR3 protein: CASSVADDSYNEQFF. The CDR3 coding sequence is TGTGCCAGCAGCGTAGCGGACGACTCCTACAATGAGCAGTTCTTC.